This TCR beta chain derives from a study of spatial heterogeneity in lung cancer. Study context: Each time, sequencing found more beta-chain sequences than alpha-chain sequences. Raw reads contained each unique TCR and UMI combination more than ten times on average.

Using its own MiXCR run on the 5' RACE reads, TCRdb lists one record per CDR3 protein. The sample lists tens of thousands of distinct CDR3 sequences; roughly 5% were seen once. Time point reported: sample taken at primary tumor resection. Whole RNA from tumor, nontumor lung or frozen PBMC was sequenced unsorted. This clonotype has just a few counts. Trimming pared 1 base from V and 4 bases from J, leaving 11 bases between. This CDR3 is built from 14 residues. Germline values: CDR1 SGHKS, CDR2 YYEKEE (reference sequence). The V and J genes are TRBV5-5 and TRBJ2-5, with D perhaps TRBD1 (6 bases). Sample: PBMCs, taken at surgery. The TCR was taken from a female donor with early-stage non-small cell lung cancer. In DNA, the CDR3 is TGTGCCAGCAGCTTGTGGGGGCAGGGAGAGACCCAGTACTTC. Protein sequence: CASSLWGQGETQYF. The full variable domain, completed using reference TRBV5-5 and TRBJ2-5, is DAGVTQSPTHLIKTRGQQVTLRCSPISGHKSVSWYQQVLGQGPQFIFQYYEKEERGRGNFPDRFSARQFPNYSSELNVNALLLGDSALYLCASSLWGQGETQYFGPGTRLLVL.